This TCR beta chain was sequenced in a study of shared clonotypes between healthy human individuals. The repertoire was sequenced with immunoSEQ multiplex PCR; TCRdb's copy has only in-frame clones and lacks some. This sample yields fewer than 2.5 million clones, of which approximately 94% are seen a single time; around 0.4% belongs to the top ten. The sequenced material came from naive CD4+ T cells from PBMCs. Subset here: CD45RA+ positively selected. The sequence was obtained from a man between 18 and 35 years old in good health. Some clones in this sample may be carry-over from other donors' samples.

In DNA, the CDR3 is TGTGCCAGCTCAGCCGGGACAGGGGAATATCAGCCCCAGCATTTT. Amino acid sequence: CASSAGTGEYQPQHF. The chain joins TRBV18 to TRBJ1-5, with 10 bases identical to TRBD1. Per the germline V gene, CDR1 is KGHSH and CDR2 is LQKENI. V shed 5 bases, J shed 5 bases, and the junction held 6 bases outside the gene matches. The CDR3 contains 15 residues. Using reference TRBV18 and TRBJ1-5 for the parts outside the CDR3, the full variable domain is NAGVMQNPRHLVRRRGQEARLRCSPMKGHSHVYWYRQLPEEGLKFMVYLQKENIIDESGMPKERFSAEFPKEGPSILRIQQVVRGDSAAYFCASSAGTGEYQPQHFGDGTRLSIL.